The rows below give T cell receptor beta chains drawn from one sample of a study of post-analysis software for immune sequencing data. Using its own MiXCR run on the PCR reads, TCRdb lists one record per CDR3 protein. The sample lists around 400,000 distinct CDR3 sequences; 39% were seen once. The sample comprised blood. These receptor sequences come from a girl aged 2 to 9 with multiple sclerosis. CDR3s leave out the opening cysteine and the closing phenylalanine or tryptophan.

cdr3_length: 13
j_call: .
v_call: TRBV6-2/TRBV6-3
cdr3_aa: ASSPVDRGLHEQY

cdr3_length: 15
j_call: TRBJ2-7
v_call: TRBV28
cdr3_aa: ASSFAYSGKLFDEQY

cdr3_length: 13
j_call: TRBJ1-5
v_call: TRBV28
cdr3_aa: ASSLTGTFLKPQH

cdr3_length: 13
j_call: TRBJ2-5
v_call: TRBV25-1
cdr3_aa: ASSEGLAGDTEQY

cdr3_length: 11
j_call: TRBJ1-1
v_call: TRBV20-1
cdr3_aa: SATGRKGTEAF

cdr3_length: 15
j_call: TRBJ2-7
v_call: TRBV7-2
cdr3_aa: ASSLGGLAGGPYEQY

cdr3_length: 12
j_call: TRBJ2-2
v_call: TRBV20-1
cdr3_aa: SAHRQGNTGELF

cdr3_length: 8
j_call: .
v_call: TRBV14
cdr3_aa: ASSRIEQY

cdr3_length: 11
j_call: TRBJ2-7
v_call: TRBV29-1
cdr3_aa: SVDGTGVNEQY

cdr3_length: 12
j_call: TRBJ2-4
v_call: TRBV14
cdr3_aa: ASSQELAKNIQY

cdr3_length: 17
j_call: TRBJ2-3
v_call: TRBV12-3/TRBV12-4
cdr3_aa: ASSLVSSGRPITTDTQY

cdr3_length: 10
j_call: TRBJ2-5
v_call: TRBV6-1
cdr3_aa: ASSEALETQY

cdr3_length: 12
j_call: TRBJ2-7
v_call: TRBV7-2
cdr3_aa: ASSFVSVGSEQY

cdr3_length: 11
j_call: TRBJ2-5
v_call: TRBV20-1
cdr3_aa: SAPDAAQETQY

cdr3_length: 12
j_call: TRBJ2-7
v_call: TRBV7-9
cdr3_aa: ASSLGRTAYEQY

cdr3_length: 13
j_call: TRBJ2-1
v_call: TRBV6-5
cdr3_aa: ASSYLTGVAHEQF

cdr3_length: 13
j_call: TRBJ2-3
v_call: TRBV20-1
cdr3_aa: SAGRAGTSTDTQY

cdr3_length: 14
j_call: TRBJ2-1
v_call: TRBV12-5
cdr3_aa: ASGLAGTRTYNEQF

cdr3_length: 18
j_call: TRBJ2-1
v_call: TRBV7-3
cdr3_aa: ASSLRAVGSGGGLYNEQF

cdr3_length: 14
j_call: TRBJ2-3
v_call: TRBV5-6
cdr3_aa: ASSLWEGIGTDTQY

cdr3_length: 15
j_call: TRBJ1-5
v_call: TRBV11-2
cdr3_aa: ASSREGSGAINQPQH

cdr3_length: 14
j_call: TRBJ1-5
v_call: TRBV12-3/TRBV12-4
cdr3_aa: ASRLAGTGHNQPQH

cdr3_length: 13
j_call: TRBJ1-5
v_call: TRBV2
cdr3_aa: ASSNLDSRNQPQH

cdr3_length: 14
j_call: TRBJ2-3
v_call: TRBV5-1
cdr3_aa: ASSPGLAGLTDTQY

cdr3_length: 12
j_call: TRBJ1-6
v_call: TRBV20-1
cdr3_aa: SAGDRTSNSPLH

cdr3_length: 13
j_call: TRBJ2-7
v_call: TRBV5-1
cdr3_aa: ASSQDSPPTYEQY

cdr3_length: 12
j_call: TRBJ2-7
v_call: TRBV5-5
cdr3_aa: ASSLGWAVRVQY

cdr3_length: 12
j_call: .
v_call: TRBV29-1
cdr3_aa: SVEAMTNQETQY

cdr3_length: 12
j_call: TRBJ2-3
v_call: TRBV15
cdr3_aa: ATSRPFNTDTQY

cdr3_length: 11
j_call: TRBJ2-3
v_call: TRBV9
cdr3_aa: ASSPPYGDTQY

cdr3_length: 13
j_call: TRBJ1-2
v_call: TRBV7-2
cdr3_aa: ASSSRTGLIYGYT

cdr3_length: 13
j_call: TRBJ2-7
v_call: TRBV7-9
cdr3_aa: ASSQGQGVRNEQY

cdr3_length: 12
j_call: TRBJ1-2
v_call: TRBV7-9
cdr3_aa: ASSYPGSGSGYT

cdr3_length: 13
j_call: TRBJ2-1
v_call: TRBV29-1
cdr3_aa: SVEGTRGTYNEQF

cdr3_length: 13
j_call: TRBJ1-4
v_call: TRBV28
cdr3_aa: ASSFGGRGNEKLF

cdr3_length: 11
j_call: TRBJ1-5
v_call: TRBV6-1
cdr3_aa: ASSAMIPQPQH

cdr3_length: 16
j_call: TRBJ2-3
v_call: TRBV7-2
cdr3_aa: ASSLFSRGSLSPHTQY

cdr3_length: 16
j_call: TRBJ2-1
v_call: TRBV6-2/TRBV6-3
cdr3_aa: ASTPTPSLNIFGSEQF

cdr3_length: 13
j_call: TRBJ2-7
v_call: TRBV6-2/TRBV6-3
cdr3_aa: ASKPWLAGVGEQY

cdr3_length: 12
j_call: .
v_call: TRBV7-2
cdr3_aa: ASSSGLAGETQY

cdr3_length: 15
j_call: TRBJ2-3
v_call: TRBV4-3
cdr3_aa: ASSPIRAGTSRDTQY

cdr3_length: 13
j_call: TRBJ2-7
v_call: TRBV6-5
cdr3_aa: ASRHGRTGPHEQY

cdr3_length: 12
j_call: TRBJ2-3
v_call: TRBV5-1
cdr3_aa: ASRGVPLTDTQY

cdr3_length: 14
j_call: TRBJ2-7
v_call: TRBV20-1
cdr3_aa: SAGLAGTLISYEQY

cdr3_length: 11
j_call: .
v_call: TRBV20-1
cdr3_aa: SAINRGGYEQY

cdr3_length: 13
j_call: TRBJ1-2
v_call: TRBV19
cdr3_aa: ASSTRGGGFYGYN

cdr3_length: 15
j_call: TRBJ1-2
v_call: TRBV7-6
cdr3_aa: ASSLGSRAARNYGYT

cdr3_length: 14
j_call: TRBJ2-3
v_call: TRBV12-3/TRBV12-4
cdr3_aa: ASSPEGQVSTDTQY

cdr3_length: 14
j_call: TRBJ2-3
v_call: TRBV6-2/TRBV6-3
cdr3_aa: ASSYYLPTSTDTQY

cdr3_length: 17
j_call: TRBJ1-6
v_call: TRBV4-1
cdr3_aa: ASSQEGVMGSSYNSPLH

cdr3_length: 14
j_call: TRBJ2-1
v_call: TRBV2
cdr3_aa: ASSTLAGTAYNEQF